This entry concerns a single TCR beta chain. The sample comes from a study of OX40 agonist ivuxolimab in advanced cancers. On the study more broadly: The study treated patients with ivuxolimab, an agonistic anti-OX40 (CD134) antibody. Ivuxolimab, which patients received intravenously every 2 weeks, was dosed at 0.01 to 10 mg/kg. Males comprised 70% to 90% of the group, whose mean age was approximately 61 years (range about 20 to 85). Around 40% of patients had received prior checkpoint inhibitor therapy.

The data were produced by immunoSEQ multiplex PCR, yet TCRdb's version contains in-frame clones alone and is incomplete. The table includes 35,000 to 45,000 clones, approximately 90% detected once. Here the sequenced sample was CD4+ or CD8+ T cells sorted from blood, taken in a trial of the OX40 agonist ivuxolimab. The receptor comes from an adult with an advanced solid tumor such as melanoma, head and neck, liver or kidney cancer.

For the CDR3, the DNA is TGTGCCACCAGCAGAGAGGGAGGGGAACAGCCCCAGCATTTT. It encodes CATSREGGEQPQHF. The chain combines TRBV15 with TRBJ1-5; D perhaps matches TRBD1 (5 bases). CDR3 length equals 14 residues. V lost 0 bases to trimming and J lost 7 bases, with 10 bases between them. Looked up from germline, CDR1 is LNHNV and CDR2 is YYDKDF (reference sequence).